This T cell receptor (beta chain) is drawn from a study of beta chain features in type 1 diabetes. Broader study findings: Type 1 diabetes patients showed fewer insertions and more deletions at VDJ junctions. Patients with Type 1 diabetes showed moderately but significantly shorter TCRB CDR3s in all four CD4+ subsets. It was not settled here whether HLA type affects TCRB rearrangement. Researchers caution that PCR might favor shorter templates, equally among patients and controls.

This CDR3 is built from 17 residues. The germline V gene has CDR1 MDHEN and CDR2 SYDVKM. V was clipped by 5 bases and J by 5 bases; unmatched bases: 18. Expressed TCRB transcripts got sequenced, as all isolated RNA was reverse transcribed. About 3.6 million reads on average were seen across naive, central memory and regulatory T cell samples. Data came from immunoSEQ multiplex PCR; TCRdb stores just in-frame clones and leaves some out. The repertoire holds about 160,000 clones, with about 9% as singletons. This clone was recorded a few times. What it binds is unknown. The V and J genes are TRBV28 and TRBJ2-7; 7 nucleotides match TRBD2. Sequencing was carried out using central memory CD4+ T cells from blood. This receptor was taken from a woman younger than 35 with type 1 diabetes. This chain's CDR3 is CASSDPPGSRGRDEQYF. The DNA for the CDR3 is TGTGCCAGCAGTGACCCCCCGGGCTCTCGCGGGAGAGACGAGCAGTACTTC.